This T cell receptor (beta chain) was recorded in a study of beta chain features in type 1 diabetes. Whole-study results and caveats: Across all four CD4+ subsets, people with type 1 diabetes showed modestly shorter TCRB CDR3s. Patients with type 1 diabetes showed fewer VDJ junction insertions and more deletions.

The study reverse transcribed the entire isolated RNA, so it sequenced expressed TCRB transcripts. Clones were sequenced by immunoSEQ multiplex PCR, and TCRdb holds only the in-frame ones, with some missing. Seen here are some 270,000 clones, around 7.8% observed once, and the top ten hold roughly 0.94%. This clone has just a few counts. The antigen is unknown. The CDR3 runs to 15 residues. With 4 bases clipped from V and 5 bases from J, the junction kept 5 bases outside the gene matches. Looked up from germline, CDR1 is LNHDA and CDR2 is SQIVND (reference sequence). The authors took one heparinised blood draw, averaging roughly 120 mL, from each donor. It was via CD45RO/CCR7/CD25/CD127/CD95/CD27 that CD4+ naive, central memory, regulatory and stem cell-like memory cells were sorted.

The origin of this receptor is a woman younger than 30 in good health. The chain uses TRBV19 and TRBJ2-1, with TRBD1 matching over 10 bases. The sample consisted of central memory CD4+ T cells from blood. Here the CDR3 reads CASSRRTGGNNEQFF. Written as DNA, the CDR3 is TGTGCCAGTAGTAGGCGGACAGGGGGGAACAATGAGCAGTTCTTC. The variable domain in full, completed from reference TRBV19 and TRBJ2-1, reads DGGITQSPKYLFRKEGQNVTLSCEQNLNHDAMYWYRQDPGQGLRLIYYSQIVNDFQKGDIAEGYSVSREKKESFPLTVTSAQKNPTAFYLCASSRRTGGNNEQFFGPGTRLTVL.